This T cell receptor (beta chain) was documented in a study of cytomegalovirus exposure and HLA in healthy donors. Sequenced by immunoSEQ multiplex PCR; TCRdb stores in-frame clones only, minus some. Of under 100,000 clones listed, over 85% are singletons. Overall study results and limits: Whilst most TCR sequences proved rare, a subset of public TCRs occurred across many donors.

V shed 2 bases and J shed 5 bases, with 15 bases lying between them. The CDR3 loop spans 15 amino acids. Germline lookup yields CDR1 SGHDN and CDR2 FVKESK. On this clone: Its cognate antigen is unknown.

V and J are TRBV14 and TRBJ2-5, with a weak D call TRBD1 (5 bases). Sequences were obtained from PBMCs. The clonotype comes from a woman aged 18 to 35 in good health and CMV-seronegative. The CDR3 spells CASSQNLGPVETQYF. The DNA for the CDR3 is TGTGCCAGCAGCCAAAATCTGGGGCCTGTCGAGACCCAGTACTTC.